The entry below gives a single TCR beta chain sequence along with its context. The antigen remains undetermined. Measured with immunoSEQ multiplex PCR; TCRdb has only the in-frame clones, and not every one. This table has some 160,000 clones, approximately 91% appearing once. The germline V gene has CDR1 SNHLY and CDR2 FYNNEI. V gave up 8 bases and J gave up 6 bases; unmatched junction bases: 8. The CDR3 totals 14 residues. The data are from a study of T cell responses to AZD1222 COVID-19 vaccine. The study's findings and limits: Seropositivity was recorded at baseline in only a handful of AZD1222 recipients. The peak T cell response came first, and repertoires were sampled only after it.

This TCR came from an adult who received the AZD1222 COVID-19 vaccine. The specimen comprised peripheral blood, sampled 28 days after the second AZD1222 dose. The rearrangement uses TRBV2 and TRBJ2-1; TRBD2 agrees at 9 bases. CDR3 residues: CASPTSGYLNEQFF. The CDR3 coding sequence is TGTGCCAGCCCGACTAGCGGCTATCTCAATGAGCAGTTCTTC.